This T cell receptor beta chain is from a study of blood T cell repertoires in COVID-19 (dated by TCRdb to 2020 to 2022). A note on the overall study: Samples from collaborators originated in the United States, Italy and Spain and spanned both the acute and convalescent phases of COVID-19. HLA class I and class II types, where available, came from metadata supplied by the sample provider rather than from assay-based typing. The sample metadata nearly always contained a de-identified subject ID, COVID-19 status, age in years and sex. The samples were drawn from two sources: the first 160 participants of the ongoing ImmuneRACE study, and 1,254 subjects contributed by 6 global collaborators. The dataset comprised deeply sampled blood TCRbeta repertoires from subjects exposed to, actively infected with, or recovered from COVID-19. The repertoires were released in a freely available public database meant as a resource for research on the immune response to SARS-CoV-2. The material from the prospective study consisted of cDNA or gDNA derived from T cells, B-cell-depleted T cells, or PBMCs. Results the study describes overall, beyond this receptor: Clinical and demographic metadata were provided uncurated, with the amount varying by source and participant.

The immunoSEQ Assay, a bias-controlled multiplex PCR, was used to amplify TCRbeta CDR3 regions from genomic DNA. The study's processing was this. Nucleated cell counts per sample were estimated from amplification of reference gene primers within the assay. To quantify the absolute abundance of each unique TCRbeta CDR3 rearrangement, sequence reads were collapsed and filtered. For each sample, productive Simpson clonality was calculated as the square root of Simpson's diversity index across productive rearrangements. TCRdb took this table from immuneACCESS and kept in-frame rearrangements with V and J called. Such tables lack part of the clones; where checked against another copy, unresolved V genes explain under half of the gap, and the rest is unexplained. That table furnishes V, J and clone size, whereas the DNA furnished D and trimming. This sample comprises approximately 46,000 clones, about four fifths of them detected only once. The top ten hold roughly 3% of the sample.

V loses 2 bases of germline sequence and J loses 2 bases, and the interval between the two ends is 10 bases. The germline V gene sets CDR1 to KGHDR and CDR2 to SFDVKD. The CDR3, cysteine through phenylalanine, is 15 amino acids long. The CDR3 DNA has 45 bases and is translated from base 1. Collaborating institutions collected whole blood in K2EDTA tubes following their own protocols. For TCRbeta analysis, collaborators shipped samples in one of three forms: frozen whole blood, isolated PBMCs, or DNA extracted from either of those sample types. In the case of this clone: This clone's antigen is unknown. The record has no base qualities; no much larger clone is one base away.

The TCR was taken from a woman aged 55-75 years with acute or convalescent COVID-19. The source material was peripheral blood. The chain employs TRBV24-1 and TRBJ2-3; a tentative D call is TRBD1 (6 bases match). The nucleotides are TGTGCCACCAGTGATTCCAGGACAGTCACAGATACGCAGTATTTT. Its protein product is CATSDSRTVTDTQYF.